The clone carrying this TCR beta chain was seen ten or more times. Its antigen is not identified. Specimens obtained from alopecia areata patients comprised lesional scalp punch biopsies and peripheral blood. The entry originates in a study of CD8+ T cells in alopecia areata. Whole-study context: People stayed on tofacitinib for 6 to 18 months, then stopped the drug for 6 months. Whole-study findings and limits: More clonal than normal scalp was lesional scalp, particularly alopecia totalis/universalis.

In each case, RNA was isolated and then reverse transcribed into cDNA as the sequencing template. Clones were sequenced by immunoSEQ multiplex PCR, and TCRdb holds only the in-frame ones, with some missing. The data show about 250,000 clones, with under 70% seen just once and under 1.5% held by the top ten. The sequencing here drew on CD4+ T cells sorted from blood, taken at week 0. This clonotype originated in a human donor with alopecia areata.

CDR3 in DNA: TGTGCCAGCAGCGTAGGTGGGGGGGCTTGGCTCAGGCATGAGCAGTTCTTC. As protein: CASSVGGGAWLRHEQFF. The V and J genes are TRBV9 and TRBJ2-1; tentative D call: TRBD2 (7 bases). Germline V CDR1 and CDR2: SGDLS, YYNGEE. V was cut by 0 bases and J by 8 bases, with 21 bases left in between. CDR3 length: 17 residues.